This record looks at one T cell receptor beta chain sequence and its context. The sample holds a few counts of this clonotype. Its binding antigen is unknown. Base-call qualities are not available, and no considerably larger clone is one nucleotide away. The data originate from a study of T-cell reconstitution after alpha-beta-depleted transplantation in children (dated by TCRdb to 2015 to 2016). With regard to the full study: The study quantitatively tracked T-cell immune reconstitution after TCRalphabeta/CD19-depleted allogeneic hematopoietic cell transplantation in children using TCR repertoire profiling.

The CDR3 goes from the cysteine to the phenylalanine over 16 residues. Only CDR3 DNA remains: 48 bases, in frame from the first base. The germline V gene (reference sequence) gives CDR1 as DFQATT and CDR2 as SNEGSKA. V is cut back by 2 bases and J by 9 bases, with 10 bases in the junction unmatched. Library creation used PCR. For sequencing, an Illumina HiSeq 2500 was employed. TCR libraries were prepared with molecular barcoding, using unique molecular identifiers to normalize TCRbeta repertoire quantification. Clones were called with MiXCR by TCRdb after fastp trimmed the public reads at Q25, and only in-frame beta chains were retained. Each CDR3 protein gets just one entry, which takes the most common genes and DNA from the rows behind it. The sample table lists around 680,000 distinct CDR3 sequences, around 17% of them with a count of one. Together, the top ten hold approximately 1.1% of the sample.

The V and J segments used are TRBV20-1 and TRBJ2-1; the junction holds 13 bases that match TRBD2. The input for sequencing was PBMCs from the stem cell graft donor, taken from the stem cell graft. This sequence originates from a human donor who donated a stem cell graft to a child with acute myeloid leukemia. The DNA is as follows: TGCAGTGCTAGAAGTCCCGGGACTAGCGGGACTAGTGAGCAGTTCTTC. This yields the protein CSARSPGTSGTSEQFF.